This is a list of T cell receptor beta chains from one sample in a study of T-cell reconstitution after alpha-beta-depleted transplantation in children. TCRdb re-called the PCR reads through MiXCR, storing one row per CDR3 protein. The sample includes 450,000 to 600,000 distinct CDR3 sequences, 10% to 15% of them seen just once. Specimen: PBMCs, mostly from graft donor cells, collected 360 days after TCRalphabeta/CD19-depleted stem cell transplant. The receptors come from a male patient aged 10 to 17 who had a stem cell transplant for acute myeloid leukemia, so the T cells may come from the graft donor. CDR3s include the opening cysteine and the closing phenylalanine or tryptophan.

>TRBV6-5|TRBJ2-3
CASSSFSVARGTDTQYF
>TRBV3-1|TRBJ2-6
CASSQGASGPSGANVLTF
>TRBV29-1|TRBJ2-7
CSARGGYAQYF
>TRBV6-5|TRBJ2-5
CASSYTPDRVETQYF
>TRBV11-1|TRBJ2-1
CASSLVFGRALLYNEQFF
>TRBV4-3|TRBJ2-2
CASGPGQGGGGELFF
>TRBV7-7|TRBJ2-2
CASSLAKVIGSTGELFF
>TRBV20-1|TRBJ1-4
CSARAFPDRIRATNEKLFF
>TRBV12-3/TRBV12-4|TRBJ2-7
CASSITGVEQYF
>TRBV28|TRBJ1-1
CASSFSTTDRMNTEAFF
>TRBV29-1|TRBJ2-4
CSHGGGGGDIQYF
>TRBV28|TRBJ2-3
CASIGLAGGDTQYF
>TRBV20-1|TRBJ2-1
CSARGNGRDAYNEQFF
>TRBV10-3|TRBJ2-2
CAIHAGTGDTGELFF
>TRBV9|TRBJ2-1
CASSVLDVGEQFF
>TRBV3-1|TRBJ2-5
CASSLTLAGVGVETQYF
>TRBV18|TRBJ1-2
CASSPMDRGSGYTF
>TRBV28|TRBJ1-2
CASSGGVYGYTF
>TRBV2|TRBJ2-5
CASTLSGRGEQTQYF
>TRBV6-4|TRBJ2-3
CASSDLSTDTQYF
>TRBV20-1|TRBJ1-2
CSGGQGLGYTF
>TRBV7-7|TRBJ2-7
CASSPIGGDGVNAYEQYF
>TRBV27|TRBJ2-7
CASSFASGDYEQYF
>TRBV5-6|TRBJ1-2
CASSPSGAGGIYGYTF
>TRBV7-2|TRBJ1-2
CASSLLSSFGGWDGYTF
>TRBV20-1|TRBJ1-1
CSASLGATEAFF
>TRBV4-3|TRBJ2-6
CASSQVWDSGANVLTF
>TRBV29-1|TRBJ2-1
CSVGEGYNEQFF
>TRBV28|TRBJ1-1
CASSLRAGKPTEAFF
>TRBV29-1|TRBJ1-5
CSVQGRNQPQHF
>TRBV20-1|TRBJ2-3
CSAKKAGRRDTQYF
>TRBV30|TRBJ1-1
CAWSLRVTEAFF
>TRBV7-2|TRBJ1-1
CAGLPGTLNTEAFF
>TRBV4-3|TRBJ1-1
CASSQDLRAGTEAFF
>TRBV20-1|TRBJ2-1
CSASGTGGYNEQFF
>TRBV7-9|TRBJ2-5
CASSQGLAQETQYF
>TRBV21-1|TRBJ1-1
CASSKGSAEAFF
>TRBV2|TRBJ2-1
CASAPPAGGRSYNEQFF
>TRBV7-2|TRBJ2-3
CASSPDTDTQYF
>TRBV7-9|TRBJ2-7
CASSLGLGGSHEQYF
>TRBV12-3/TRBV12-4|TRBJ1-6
CASSPLPGQISPLHF
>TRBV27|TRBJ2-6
CASSLLAGGSGANVLTF
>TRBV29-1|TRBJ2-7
CSVEGLTYEQYF
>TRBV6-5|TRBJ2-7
CASSFTHETGGFEQYF
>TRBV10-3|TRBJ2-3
CAISGLFMAGGVQDTDTQYF
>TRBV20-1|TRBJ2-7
CSASSQGRHAQQYF
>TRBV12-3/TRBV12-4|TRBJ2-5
CASTTPRPRGRGETQYF
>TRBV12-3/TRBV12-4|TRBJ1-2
CASTAGGARGYTF
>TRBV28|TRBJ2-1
CARPESGSGNNEQFF
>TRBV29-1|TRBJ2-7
CSVEDRRGNYEQYF
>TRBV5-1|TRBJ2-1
CASSLSLSGRSNEQFF
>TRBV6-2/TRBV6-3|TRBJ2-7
CASSYSGRSRDYQNSYEQYF
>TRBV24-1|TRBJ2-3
CATSEPGLARSDTQYF
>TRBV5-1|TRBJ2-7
CASSLSTGSLYEQYF
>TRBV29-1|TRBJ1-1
CSLDRGPTEAFF
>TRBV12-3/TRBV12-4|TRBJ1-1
CASRLYRGLIGTEAFF
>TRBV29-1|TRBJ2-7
CSVGGVVRNEQYF
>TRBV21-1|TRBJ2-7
CASSKVSRDRSSYEQYF
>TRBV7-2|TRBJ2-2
CASSLYPGGATGELFF
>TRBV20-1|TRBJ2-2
CSAPRQGVSIGELFF